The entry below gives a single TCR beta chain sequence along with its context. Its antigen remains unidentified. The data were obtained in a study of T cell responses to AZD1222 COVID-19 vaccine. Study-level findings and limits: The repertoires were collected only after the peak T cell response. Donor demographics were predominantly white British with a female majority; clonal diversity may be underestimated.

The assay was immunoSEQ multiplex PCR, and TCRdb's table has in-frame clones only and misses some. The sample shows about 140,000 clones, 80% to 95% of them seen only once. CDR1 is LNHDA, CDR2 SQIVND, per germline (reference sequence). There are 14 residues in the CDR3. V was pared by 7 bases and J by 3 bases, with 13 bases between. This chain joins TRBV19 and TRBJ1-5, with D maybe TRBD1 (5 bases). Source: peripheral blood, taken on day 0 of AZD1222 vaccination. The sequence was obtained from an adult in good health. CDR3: CASKIPGSNQPQHF. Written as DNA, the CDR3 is TGTGCCAGTAAAATCCCAGGGTCCAATCAGCCCCAGCATTTT.